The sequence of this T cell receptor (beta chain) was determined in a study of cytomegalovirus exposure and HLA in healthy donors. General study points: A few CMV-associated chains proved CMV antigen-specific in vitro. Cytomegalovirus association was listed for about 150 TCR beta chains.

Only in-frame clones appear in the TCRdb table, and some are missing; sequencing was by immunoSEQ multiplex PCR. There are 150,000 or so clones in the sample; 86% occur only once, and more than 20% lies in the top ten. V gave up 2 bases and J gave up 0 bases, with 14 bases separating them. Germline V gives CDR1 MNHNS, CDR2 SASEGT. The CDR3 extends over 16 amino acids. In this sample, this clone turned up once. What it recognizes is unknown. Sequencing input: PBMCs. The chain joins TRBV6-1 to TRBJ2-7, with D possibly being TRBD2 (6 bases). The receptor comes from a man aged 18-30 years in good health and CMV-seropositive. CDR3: CASSEWRGGSSYEQYF. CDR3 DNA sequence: TGTGCCAGCAGTGAATGGCGGGGAGGTTCCTCCTACGAGCAGTACTTC.